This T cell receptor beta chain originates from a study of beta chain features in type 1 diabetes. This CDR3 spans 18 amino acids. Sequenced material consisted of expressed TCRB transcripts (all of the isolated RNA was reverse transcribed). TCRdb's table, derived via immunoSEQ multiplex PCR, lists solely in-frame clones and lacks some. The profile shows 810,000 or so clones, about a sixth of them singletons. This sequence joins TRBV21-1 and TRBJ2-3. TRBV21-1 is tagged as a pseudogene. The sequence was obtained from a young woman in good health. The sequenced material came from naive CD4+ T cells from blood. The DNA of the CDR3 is TGTGCCAGCAGCAAATTTGCGGCCCTGGGATTAGGCACAGATACGCAGTATTTT. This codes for CASSKFAALGLGTDTQYF.